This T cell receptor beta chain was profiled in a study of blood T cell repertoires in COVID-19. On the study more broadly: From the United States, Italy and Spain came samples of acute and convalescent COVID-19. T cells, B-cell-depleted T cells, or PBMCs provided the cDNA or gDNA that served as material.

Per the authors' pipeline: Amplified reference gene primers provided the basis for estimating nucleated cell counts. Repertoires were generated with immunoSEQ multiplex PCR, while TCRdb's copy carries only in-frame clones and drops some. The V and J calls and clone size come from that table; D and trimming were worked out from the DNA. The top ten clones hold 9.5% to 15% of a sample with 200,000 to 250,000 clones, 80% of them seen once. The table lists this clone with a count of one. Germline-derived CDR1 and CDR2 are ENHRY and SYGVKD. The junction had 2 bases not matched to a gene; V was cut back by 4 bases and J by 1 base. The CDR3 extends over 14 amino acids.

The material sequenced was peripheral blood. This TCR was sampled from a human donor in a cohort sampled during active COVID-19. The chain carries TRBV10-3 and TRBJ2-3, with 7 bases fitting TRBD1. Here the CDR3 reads CAISGDSGTDTQYF. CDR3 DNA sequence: TGTGCCATCAGTGGGGACAGCGGCACAGATACGCAGTATTTT.